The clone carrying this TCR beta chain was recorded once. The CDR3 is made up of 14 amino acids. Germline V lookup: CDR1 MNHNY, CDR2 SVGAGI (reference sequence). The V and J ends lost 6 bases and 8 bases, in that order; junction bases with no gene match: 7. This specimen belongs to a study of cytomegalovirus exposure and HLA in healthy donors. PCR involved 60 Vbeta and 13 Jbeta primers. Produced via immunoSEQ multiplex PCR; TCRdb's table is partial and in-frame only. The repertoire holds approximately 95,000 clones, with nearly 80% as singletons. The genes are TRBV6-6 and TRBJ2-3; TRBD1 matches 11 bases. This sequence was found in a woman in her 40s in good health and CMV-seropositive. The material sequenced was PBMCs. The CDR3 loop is CASRTGTGGRTQYF. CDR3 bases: TGTGCCAGCAGAACCGGGACAGGGGGACGTACGCAGTATTTT.